The source of this TCR beta chain is a study of CD8 T cells in Susac syndrome. This CDR3 region has 13 residues. The germline V and J ends were trimmed by 5 bases and 5 bases, with 12 bases remaining between them. Germline loops: CDR1 MGHDK, CDR2 SYGVNS. Study-wide points: Total CD8+ repertoires held roughly 16 Susac-specific public clones, while CD8+ TEMRA repertoires held five.

An amount of RNA that ranged from roughly 0.5 to 1 ug was reverse transcribed with random hexamers. Multiplex PCR with immunoSEQ amplified the TCR beta CDR3 across 54 Vbeta and 13 Jbeta. From the immunoSEQ multiplex PCR reads, TCRdb called clonotypes with MiXCR, one entry per CDR3 protein. The table lists about 80,000 distinct CDR3 sequences, roughly 96% of them singletons. Sequencing of TCR beta was undertaken in CD8+ and CD4+ T cells derived from blood. Negative isolation yielded CD4+ and CD8+ T cells, and FACS enriched TEMRA cells. For this clonotype: No antigen is known for it.

The chain combines TRBV25-1 with TRBJ1-1; the D is unclear. The receptor's source is a human donor with Susac syndrome. Sequencing used CD8+ T cells from PBMCs. Here the CDR3 reads CASSLGGMTEAFF. As DNA, the CDR3 is TGTGCCAGCAGTCTGGGCGGCATGACTGAAGCTTTCTTT.